The rows below give T cell receptor beta chains drawn from one sample of a study of shared clonotypes between healthy human individuals. The repertoire was sequenced with immunoSEQ multiplex PCR; TCRdb's copy has only in-frame clones and lacks some. The sample lists a few hundred thousand clones, roughly 87% occurring once. The sequencing sample was made of memory CD8+ T cells sorted from blood. These TCRs come from a man between 18 and 29 years old in good health. CDR3s include the opening cysteine and the closing phenylalanine or tryptophan. Each record gives: clone size, D gene, J gene, V gene, CDR3 DNA, CDR3 protein. D genes are given only for firm matches. The size of a clone is reported for some rows only, either as once, few or many, or as a class for expanded clones.

clone_size: NA
d_call: TRBD2
j_call: TRBJ2-7
v_call: TRBV5-4
cdr3_nt: TGTGCCAGCAGCCCCCTAGCGGGACCTTCCTACGAGCAGTACTTC
cdr3_aa: CASSPLAGPSYEQYF

clone_size: NA
d_call: TRBD2
j_call: TRBJ2-5
v_call: TRBV2
cdr3_nt: TGTGCCAGCATCCAGCCCGCTAGCGGACAAGAGACCCAGTACTTC
cdr3_aa: CASIQPASGQETQYF

clone_size: NA
d_call: NA
j_call: TRBJ2-7
v_call: TRBV9
cdr3_nt: TGTGCCAGCAGCGTAGAGGATTGGGACGAGCAGTACTTC
cdr3_aa: CASSVEDWDEQYF

clone_size: NA
d_call: NA
j_call: TRBJ2-1
v_call: TRBV28
cdr3_nt: TGTGCCAGCAGCAATCCCCGGCACCGATTCTCCTACAATGAGCAGTTCTTC
cdr3_aa: CASSNPRHRFSYNEQFF

clone_size: NA
d_call: NA
j_call: TRBJ2-1
v_call: TRBV7-9
cdr3_nt: TGTGCCAGCAGCTTAGACTCGTACAATGAGCAGTTCTTC
cdr3_aa: CASSLDSYNEQFF

clone_size: NA
d_call: NA
j_call: TRBJ2-6
v_call: TRBV29-1
cdr3_nt: TGCAGCGTTGTCGGGGGGCGAGGGCTTGGGGCCAACGTCCTGACTTTC
cdr3_aa: CSVVGGRGLGANVLTF

clone_size: NA
d_call: NA
j_call: TRBJ2-7
v_call: TRBV13
cdr3_nt: TGTGCCAGCACCCGGAGGGGGGTGGGCGAGCAGTACTTC
cdr3_aa: CASTRRGVGEQYF

clone_size: NA
d_call: NA
j_call: TRBJ2-3
v_call: TRBV7-9
cdr3_nt: TGTGCCAGCAGCTTATTGGACGGAGCCCCAGATACGCAGTATTTT
cdr3_aa: CASSLLDGAPDTQYF

clone_size: NA
d_call: TRBD2
j_call: TRBJ2-7
v_call: TRBV5-1
cdr3_nt: TGCGCCAGCACCGGACTAGCGGGAACCTACGAGCAGTACTTC
cdr3_aa: CASTGLAGTYEQYF

clone_size: NA
d_call: NA
j_call: TRBJ2-1
v_call: TRBV6-5
cdr3_nt: TGTGCCAGCAGCCCTGCCAGCAGCTCCTACAATGAGCAGTTCTTC
cdr3_aa: CASSPASSSYNEQFF

clone_size: NA
d_call: NA
j_call: TRBJ1-4
v_call: TRBV5-1
cdr3_nt: TGCGCCAGCAGCTTTAACGGCCCAGACTATGAAAAACTGTTTTTT
cdr3_aa: CASSFNGPDYEKLFF

clone_size: once
d_call: TRBD1
j_call: TRBJ1-1
v_call: TRBV6-5
cdr3_nt: TGTGCCAGCAGTTACTCGACAGGGCCTGAAGCTTTCTTT
cdr3_aa: CASSYSTGPEAFF

clone_size: NA
d_call: TRBD1
j_call: TRBJ2-4
v_call: TRBV7-2
cdr3_nt: TGTGCCAGCAGCTTAACCGGGACAGGAGACATTCAGTACTTC
cdr3_aa: CASSLTGTGDIQYF

clone_size: NA
d_call: NA
j_call: TRBJ2-7
v_call: TRBV15
cdr3_nt: TGTGCCACCAGCAGAGAGAGAGGCTACGAGCAGTACTTC
cdr3_aa: CATSRERGYEQYF

clone_size: NA
d_call: TRBD2
j_call: TRBJ2-1
v_call: TRBV30
cdr3_nt: TGTGCCTGGACCCCCGAGACTAGCGAAGCGAATGAGCAGTTCTTC
cdr3_aa: CAWTPETSEANEQFF

clone_size: NA
d_call: NA
j_call: TRBJ2-5
v_call: TRBV25-1
cdr3_nt: TGTGCCAGCAGCCTGAGGGATGACCTGGGGACCCAGTACTTC
cdr3_aa: CASSLRDDLGTQYF

clone_size: NA
d_call: TRBD2
j_call: TRBJ2-1
v_call: TRBV7-9
cdr3_nt: TGTGCCAGCAGCTTCGGCGGGAGGGCCAATGAGCAGTTCTTC
cdr3_aa: CASSFGGRANEQFF

clone_size: NA
d_call: NA
j_call: TRBJ1-2
v_call: TRBV30
cdr3_nt: TGTGCCTCGGACAGTGGAACAAATGGCTACACCTTC
cdr3_aa: CASDSGTNGYTF

clone_size: NA
d_call: NA
j_call: TRBJ2-7
v_call: TRBV4-3
cdr3_nt: TGCGCCAGCAGCCAAGCCGACAGCCTTGCCTACGAGCAGTACTTC
cdr3_aa: CASSQADSLAYEQYF

clone_size: NA
d_call: TRBD1
j_call: TRBJ2-1
v_call: TRBV27
cdr3_nt: TGTGCCAGCAGTCCAGGACAGGGATTAACCTACAATGAGCAGTTCTTC
cdr3_aa: CASSPGQGLTYNEQFF

clone_size: NA
d_call: NA
j_call: TRBJ2-1
v_call: TRBV7-8
cdr3_nt: TGTGCCAGCAGCTTAGGACGGGGGAGCTCCTACAATGAGCAGTTCTTC
cdr3_aa: CASSLGRGSSYNEQFF

clone_size: NA
d_call: NA
j_call: TRBJ2-7
v_call: TRBV14
cdr3_nt: TGTGCCAGCAGCCCGGGACTCGGGTACGAGCAGTACTTC
cdr3_aa: CASSPGLGYEQYF

clone_size: NA
d_call: NA
j_call: TRBJ2-3
v_call: TRBV7-9
cdr3_nt: TGTGCCAGCAGCTTAGGGACAGCGGATACAGATACGCAGTATTTT
cdr3_aa: CASSLGTADTDTQYF

clone_size: NA
d_call: NA
j_call: TRBJ2-7
v_call: TRBV28
cdr3_nt: TGTGCCAGCAGTTTAACAGGGAGCTCCTACGAGCAGTACTTC
cdr3_aa: CASSLTGSSYEQYF

clone_size: NA
d_call: NA
j_call: TRBJ2-7
v_call: TRBV6-6
cdr3_nt: TGTGCCAGTACCACAGGGCTCGAGCAGTACTTC
cdr3_aa: CASTTGLEQYF

clone_size: NA
d_call: NA
j_call: TRBJ1-4
v_call: TRBV13
cdr3_nt: TGTGCCAGCAGCTCCTCGACGGGGACTAATGAAAAACTGTTTTTT
cdr3_aa: CASSSSTGTNEKLFF

clone_size: NA
d_call: NA
j_call: TRBJ2-1
v_call: TRBV4-1
cdr3_nt: TGCGCCAGCAGCCAAGATCTTGGGGGGATCACGTACAATGAGCAGTTCTTC
cdr3_aa: CASSQDLGGITYNEQFF

clone_size: NA
d_call: NA
j_call: TRBJ2-5
v_call: TRBV7-6
cdr3_nt: TGTGCCAGCAGCGCCTCGACAGCCCTGACCTACCAAGAGACCCAGTACTTC
cdr3_aa: CASSASTALTYQETQYF

clone_size: once
d_call: NA
j_call: TRBJ1-2
v_call: TRBV5-1
cdr3_nt: TGCGCCAGCAGCTTAGGGATCATTTTTCGAGGATATGGCTACACCTTC
cdr3_aa: CASSLGIIFRGYGYTF

clone_size: NA
d_call: NA
j_call: TRBJ2-2
v_call: TRBV7-9
cdr3_nt: TGTGCCAGCAGCTTAGCCCTTCCCCGGGAGCTGTTTTTT
cdr3_aa: CASSLALPRELFF

clone_size: once
d_call: NA
j_call: TRBJ1-2
v_call: TRBV12-5
cdr3_nt: TGTGCTAGTGTCACGTGGGGTGACTATGGCTACACCTTC
cdr3_aa: CASVTWGDYGYTF

clone_size: NA
d_call: NA
j_call: TRBJ1-2
v_call: TRBV7-6
cdr3_nt: TGTGCCAGCAGCTTAGGGCAGGGATCGAACTATGGCTACACCTTC
cdr3_aa: CASSLGQGSNYGYTF

clone_size: NA
d_call: NA
j_call: TRBJ1-1
v_call: TRBV7-9
cdr3_nt: TGTGCCAGCAGCTTGCCGACAGGCACTGAAGCTTTCTTT
cdr3_aa: CASSLPTGTEAFF

clone_size: NA
d_call: NA
j_call: TRBJ2-7
v_call: TRBV5-1
cdr3_nt: TGCGCCAGCAGCTTGTCCCTAGGACTCTCCTACGAGCAGTACTTC
cdr3_aa: CASSLSLGLSYEQYF

clone_size: NA
d_call: NA
j_call: TRBJ2-7
v_call: TRBV4-3
cdr3_nt: TGCGCCAGCAGCCAGGAGCCACATATCGTCGGCGAGCAGTACTTC
cdr3_aa: CASSQEPHIVGEQYF

clone_size: NA
d_call: NA
j_call: TRBJ1-2
v_call: TRBV10-2
cdr3_nt: TGCGCCAGCAGTGGGGGAATGGGGGGAATCTATGGCTACACCTTC
cdr3_aa: CASSGGMGGIYGYTF

clone_size: NA
d_call: NA
j_call: TRBJ2-1
v_call: TRBV7-7
cdr3_nt: TGTGCTAGCAGCTCAGCCCCCGTAAATGAGCAGTTCTTC
cdr3_aa: CASSSAPVNEQFF

clone_size: few
d_call: NA
j_call: TRBJ1-2
v_call: TRBV6-1
cdr3_nt: TGTGCCAGCATCGCGTTCTATGGCTACACCTTC
cdr3_aa: CASIAFYGYTF

clone_size: once
d_call: TRBD2
j_call: TRBJ2-1
v_call: TRBV6-5
cdr3_nt: TGTGCCAGCAGCCGACTAGCGGCCAACAATGAGCAGTTCTTC
cdr3_aa: CASSRLAANNEQFF

clone_size: NA
d_call: NA
j_call: TRBJ1-3
v_call: TRBV18
cdr3_nt: TGTGCCAGCTCACCTCGAAGGGCTGCAGCTGGAAACACCATATATTTT
cdr3_aa: CASSPRRAAAGNTIYF

clone_size: NA
d_call: NA
j_call: TRBJ2-5
v_call: TRBV4-3
cdr3_nt: TGCGCCAGCAGCCAAGTCCCGGGAGATGGCGAGACCCAGTACTTC
cdr3_aa: CASSQVPGDGETQYF